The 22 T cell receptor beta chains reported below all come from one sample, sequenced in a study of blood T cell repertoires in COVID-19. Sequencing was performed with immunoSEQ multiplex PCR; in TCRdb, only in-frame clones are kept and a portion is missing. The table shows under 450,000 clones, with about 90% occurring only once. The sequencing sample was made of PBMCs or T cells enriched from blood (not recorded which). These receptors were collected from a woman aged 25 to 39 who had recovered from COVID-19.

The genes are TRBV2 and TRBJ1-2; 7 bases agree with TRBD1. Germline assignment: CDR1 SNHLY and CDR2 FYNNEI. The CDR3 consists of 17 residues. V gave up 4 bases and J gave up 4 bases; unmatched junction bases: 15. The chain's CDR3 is CASSVPGQPRSVYGYTF. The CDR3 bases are TGTGCCAGCAGTGTCCCGGGACAGCCCCGGAGTGTCTATGGCTACACCTTC. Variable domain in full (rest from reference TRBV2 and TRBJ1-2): EPEVTQTPSHQVTQMGQEVILRCVPISNHLYFYWYRQILGQKVEFLVSFYNNEISEKSEIFDDQFSVERPDGSNFTLKIRSTKLEDSAMYFCASSVPGQPRSVYGYTFGSGTRLTVV.

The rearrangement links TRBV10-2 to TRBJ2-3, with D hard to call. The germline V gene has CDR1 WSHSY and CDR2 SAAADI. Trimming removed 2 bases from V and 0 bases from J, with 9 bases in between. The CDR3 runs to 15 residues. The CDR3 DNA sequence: TGCGCCAGCAGTGAGCAGGCAGCAAGCACAGATACGCAGTATTTT. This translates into CASSEQAASTDTQYF.

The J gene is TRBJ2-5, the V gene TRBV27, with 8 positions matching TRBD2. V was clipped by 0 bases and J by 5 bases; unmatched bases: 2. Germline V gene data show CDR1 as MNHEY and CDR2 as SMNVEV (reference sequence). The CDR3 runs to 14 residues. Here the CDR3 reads CASSLSGTRETQYF. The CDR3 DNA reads TGTGCCAGCAGTTTATCGGGGACTAGGGAGACCCAGTACTTC.

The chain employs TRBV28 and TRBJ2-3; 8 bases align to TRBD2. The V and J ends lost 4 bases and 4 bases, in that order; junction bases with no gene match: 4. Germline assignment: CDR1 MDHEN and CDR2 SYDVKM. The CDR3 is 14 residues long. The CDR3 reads CASSSGLGPDTQYF. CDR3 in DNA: TGTGCCAGCAGTTCGGGACTAGGCCCAGATACGCAGTATTTT. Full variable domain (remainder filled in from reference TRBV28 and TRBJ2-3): DVKVTQSSRYLVKRTGEKVFLECVQDMDHENMFWYRQDPGLGLRLIYFSYDVKMKEKGDIPEGYSVSREKKERFSLILESASTNQTSMYLCASSSGLGPDTQYFGPGTRLTVL.

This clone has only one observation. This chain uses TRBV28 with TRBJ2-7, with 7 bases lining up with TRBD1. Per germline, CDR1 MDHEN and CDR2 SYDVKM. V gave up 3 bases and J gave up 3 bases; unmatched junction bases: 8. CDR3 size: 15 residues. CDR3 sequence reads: CASSFDREQGYEQYF. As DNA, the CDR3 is TGTGCCAGCAGTTTTGACAGGGAGCAGGGCTACGAGCAGTACTTC.

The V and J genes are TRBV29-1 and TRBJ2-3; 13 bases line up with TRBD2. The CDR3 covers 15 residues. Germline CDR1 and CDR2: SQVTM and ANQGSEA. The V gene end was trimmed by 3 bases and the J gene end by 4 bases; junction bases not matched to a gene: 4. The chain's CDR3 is CSVDSGTSGADTQYF. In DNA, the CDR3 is TGCAGCGTTGACTCGGGGACTAGCGGGGCAGATACGCAGTATTTT.

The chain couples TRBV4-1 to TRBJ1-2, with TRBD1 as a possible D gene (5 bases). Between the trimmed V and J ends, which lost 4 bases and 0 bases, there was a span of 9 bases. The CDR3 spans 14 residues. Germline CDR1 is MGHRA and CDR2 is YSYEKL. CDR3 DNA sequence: TGCGCCAGCAGCCTAGAGACAGCTAACTATGGCTACACCTTC. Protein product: CASSLETANYGYTF.

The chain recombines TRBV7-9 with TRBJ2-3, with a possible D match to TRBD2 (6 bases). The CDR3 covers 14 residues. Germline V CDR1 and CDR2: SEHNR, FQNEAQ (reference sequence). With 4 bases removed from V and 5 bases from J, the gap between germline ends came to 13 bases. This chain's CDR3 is CASSSGGTQDTQYF. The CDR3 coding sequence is TGTGCCAGCAGCTCGGGCGGGACCCAAGATACGCAGTATTTT.

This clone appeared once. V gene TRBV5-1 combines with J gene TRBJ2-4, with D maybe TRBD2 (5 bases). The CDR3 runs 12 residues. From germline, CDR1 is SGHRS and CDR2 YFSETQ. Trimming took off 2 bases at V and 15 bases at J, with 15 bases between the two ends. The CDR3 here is CASSLDEGAPYF. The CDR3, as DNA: TGCGCCAGCAGCTTAGATGAGGGCGCCCCGTACTTC.

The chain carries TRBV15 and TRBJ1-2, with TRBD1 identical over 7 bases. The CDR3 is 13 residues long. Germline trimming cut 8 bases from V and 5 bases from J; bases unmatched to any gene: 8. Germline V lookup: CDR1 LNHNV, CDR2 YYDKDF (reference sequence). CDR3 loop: CATAVDRFYGYTF. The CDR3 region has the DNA TGTGCCACCGCGGTGGACAGGTTTTATGGCTACACCTTC.

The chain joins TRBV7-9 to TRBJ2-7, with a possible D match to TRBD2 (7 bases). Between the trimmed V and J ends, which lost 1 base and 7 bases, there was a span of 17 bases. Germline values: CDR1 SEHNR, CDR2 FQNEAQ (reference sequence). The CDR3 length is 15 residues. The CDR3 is CASSLGFGGREEQYF. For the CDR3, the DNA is TGTGCCAGCAGCTTAGGTTTTGGGGGGCGGGAGGAGCAGTACTTC.

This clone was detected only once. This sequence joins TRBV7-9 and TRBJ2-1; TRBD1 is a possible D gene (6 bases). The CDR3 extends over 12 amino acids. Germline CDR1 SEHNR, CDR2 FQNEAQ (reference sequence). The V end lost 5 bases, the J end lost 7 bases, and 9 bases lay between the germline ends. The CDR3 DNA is TGTGCCAGCAGCCCTCAGGGGAATGAGCAGTTCTTC. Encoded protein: CASSPQGNEQFF.

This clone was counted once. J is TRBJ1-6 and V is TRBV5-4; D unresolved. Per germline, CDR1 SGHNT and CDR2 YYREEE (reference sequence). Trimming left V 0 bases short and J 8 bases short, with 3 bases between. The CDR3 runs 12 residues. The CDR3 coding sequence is TGTGCCAGCAGCTTGGTAGATTCACCCCTCCACTTT. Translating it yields CASSLVDSPLHF.

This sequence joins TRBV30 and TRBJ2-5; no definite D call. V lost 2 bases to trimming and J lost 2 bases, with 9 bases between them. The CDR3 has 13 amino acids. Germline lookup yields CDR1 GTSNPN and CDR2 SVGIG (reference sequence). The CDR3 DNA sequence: TGTGCCTGGAGTTCTATGATGCAAGAGACCCAGTACTTC. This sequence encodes CAWSSMMQETQYF.

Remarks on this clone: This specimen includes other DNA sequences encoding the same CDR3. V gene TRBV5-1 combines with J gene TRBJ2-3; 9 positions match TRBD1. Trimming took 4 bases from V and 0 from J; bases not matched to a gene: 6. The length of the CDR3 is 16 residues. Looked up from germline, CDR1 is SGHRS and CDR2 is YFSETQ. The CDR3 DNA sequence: TGCGCCAGCAGCCCACAGGGGGCTTCTAGCACAGATACGCAGTATTTT. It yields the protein CASSPQGASSTDTQYF. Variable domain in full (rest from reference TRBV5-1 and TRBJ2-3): KAGVTQTPRYLIKTRGQQVTLSCSPISGHRSVSWYQQTPGQGLQFLFEYFSETQRNKGNFPGRFSGRQFSNSRSEMNVSTLELGDSALYLCASSPQGASSTDTQYFGPGTRLTVL.

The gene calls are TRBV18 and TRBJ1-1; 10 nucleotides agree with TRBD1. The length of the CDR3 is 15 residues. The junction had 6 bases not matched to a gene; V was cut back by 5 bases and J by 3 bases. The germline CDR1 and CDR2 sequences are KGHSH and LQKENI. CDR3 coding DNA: TGTGCCAGCTCAAGGACAGGGGGGACCGACACTGAAGCTTTCTTT. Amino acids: CASSRTGGTDTEAFF.

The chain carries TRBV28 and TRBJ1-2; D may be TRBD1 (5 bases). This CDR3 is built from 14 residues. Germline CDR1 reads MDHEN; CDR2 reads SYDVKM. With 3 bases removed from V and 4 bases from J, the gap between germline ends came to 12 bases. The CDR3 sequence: CASSLGAGSYGYTF. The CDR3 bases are TGTGCCAGCAGTTTGGGTGCAGGGTCCTATGGCTACACCTTC.

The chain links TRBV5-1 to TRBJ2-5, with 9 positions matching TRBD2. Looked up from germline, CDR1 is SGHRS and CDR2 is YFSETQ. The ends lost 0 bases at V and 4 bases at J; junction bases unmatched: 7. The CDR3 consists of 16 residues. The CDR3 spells CASSLVIAGVGETQYF. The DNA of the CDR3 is TGCGCCAGCAGCTTGGTGATAGCGGGAGTAGGAGAGACCCAGTACTTC.

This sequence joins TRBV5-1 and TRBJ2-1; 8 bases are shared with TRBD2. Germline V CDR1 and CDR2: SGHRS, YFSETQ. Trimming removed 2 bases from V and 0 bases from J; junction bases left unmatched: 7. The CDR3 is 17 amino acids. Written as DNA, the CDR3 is TGCGCCAGCAGCTTACAATTAGCGGGGAGCTCCTACAATGAGCAGTTCTTC. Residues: CASSLQLAGSSYNEQFF. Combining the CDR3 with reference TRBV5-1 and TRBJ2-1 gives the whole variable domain KAGVTQTPRYLIKTRGQQVTLSCSPISGHRSVSWYQQTPGQGLQFLFEYFSETQRNKGNFPGRFSGRQFSNSRSEMNVSTLELGDSALYLCASSLQLAGSSYNEQFFGPGTRLTVL.

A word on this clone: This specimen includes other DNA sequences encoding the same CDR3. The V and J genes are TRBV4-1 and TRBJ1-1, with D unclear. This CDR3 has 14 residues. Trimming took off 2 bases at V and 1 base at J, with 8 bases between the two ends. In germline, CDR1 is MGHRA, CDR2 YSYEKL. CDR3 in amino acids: CASSQPRENTEAFF. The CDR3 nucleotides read TGCGCCAGCAGCCAACCCCGGGAGAACACTGAAGCTTTCTTT.

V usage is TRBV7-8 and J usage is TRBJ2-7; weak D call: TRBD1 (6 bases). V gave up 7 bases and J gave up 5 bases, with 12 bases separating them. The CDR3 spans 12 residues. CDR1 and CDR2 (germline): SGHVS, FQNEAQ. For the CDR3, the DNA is TGTGCCAGCACTACAGGGTTCGACGAGCAGTACTTC. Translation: CASTTGFDEQYF. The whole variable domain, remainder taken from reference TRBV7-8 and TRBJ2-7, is GAGVSQSPRYKVAKRGQDVALRCDPISGHVSLFWYQQALGQGPEFLTYFQNEAQLDKSGLPSDRFFAERPEGSVSTLKIQRTQQEDSAVYLCASTTGFDEQYFGPGTRLTVT.

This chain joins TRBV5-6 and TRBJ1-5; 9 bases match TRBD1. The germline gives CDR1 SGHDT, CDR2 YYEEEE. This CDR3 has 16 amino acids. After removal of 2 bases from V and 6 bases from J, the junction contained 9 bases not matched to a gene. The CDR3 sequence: CASSFTGTGYIQPQHF. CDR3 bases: TGTGCCAGCAGCTTTACCGGGACAGGGTACATTCAGCCCCAGCATTTT. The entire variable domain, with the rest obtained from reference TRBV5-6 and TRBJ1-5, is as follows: DAGVTQSPTHLIKTRGQQVTLRCSPKSGHDTVSWYQQALGQGPQFIFQYYEEEERQRGNFPDRFSGHQFPNYSSELNVNALLLGDSALYLCASSFTGTGYIQPQHFGDGTRLSIL.